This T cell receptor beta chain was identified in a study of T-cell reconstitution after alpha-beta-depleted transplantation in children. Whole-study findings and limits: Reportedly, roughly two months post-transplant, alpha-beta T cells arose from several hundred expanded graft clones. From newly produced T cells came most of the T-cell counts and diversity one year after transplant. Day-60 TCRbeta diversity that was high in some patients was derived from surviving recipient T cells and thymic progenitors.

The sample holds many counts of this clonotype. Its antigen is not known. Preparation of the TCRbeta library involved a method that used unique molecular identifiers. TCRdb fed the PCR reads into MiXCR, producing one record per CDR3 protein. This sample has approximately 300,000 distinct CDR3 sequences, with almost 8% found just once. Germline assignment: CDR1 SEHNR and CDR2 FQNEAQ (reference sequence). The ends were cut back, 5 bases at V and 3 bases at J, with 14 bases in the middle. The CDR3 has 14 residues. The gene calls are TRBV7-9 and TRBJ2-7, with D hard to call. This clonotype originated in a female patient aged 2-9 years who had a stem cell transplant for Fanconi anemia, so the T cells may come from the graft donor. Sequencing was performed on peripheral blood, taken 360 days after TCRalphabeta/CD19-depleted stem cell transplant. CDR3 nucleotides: TGTGCCAGCAGCCCAAGCAGGTTGATCTACGAGCAGTACTTC. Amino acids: CASSPSRLIYEQYF.